A single sample gave rise to the 31 T cell receptor beta chains below, sequenced in a study of early T cells in non-severe SARS-CoV-2 infection. TCRdb used MiXCR to reprocess the 5' RACE reads, holding one entry per CDR3 protein. Among about 84,000 distinct CDR3 sequences listed, 12% were seen once. The sample comprised whole blood. These receptors came from an adult who was a healthcare worker with PCR-confirmed SARS-CoV-2 infection or an uninfected control (not recorded which).

There are a few counts of this clonotype. V and J are TRBV20-1 and TRBJ1-6; 10 bases match TRBD1. V dropped 0 bases and J dropped 5; count of bases not matched to a gene: 4. The CDR3 spans 16 residues. Germline assignment: CDR1 DFQATT and CDR2 SNEGSKA (reference sequence). CDR3 amino acids: CSARDGDRGHNSPLHF. CDR3 sequence (DNA): TGCAGTGCTAGAGATGGGGACAGGGGTCATAATTCACCCCTCCACTTT.

The chain recombines TRBV5-1 with TRBJ2-7; TRBD2 is a possible D gene (6 bases). The V end was cut by 0 bases, the J end by 9 bases, with 16 bases between. This CDR3 region has 14 residues. The germline gives CDR1 SGHRS, CDR2 YFSETQ. CDR3 loop: CASSLGTPPSVQYF. As DNA, the CDR3 is TGCGCCAGCAGCTTGGGGACCCCTCCTAGCGTGCAGTACTTC.

The chain links TRBV9 to TRBJ2-1; D ambiguous. Trimming stripped 3 bases from V and 8 bases from J, with 9 bases between. Germline V gene sequence: CDR1 SGDLS, CDR2 YYNGEE. The CDR3 extends over 12 amino acids. The CDR3 is CASSGVLYEQFF. CDR3 bases: TGTGCCAGCAGCGGGGTCCTTTATGAGCAGTTCTTC.

Only a few counts were recorded for this clonotype. The chain combines TRBV29-1 with TRBJ2-7; 11 nucleotides align to TRBD1. There are 14 residues in the CDR3. V shed 3 bases, J shed 2 bases, and the junction held 3 bases outside the gene matches. CDR1 is SQVTM, CDR2 ANQGSEA, per germline. In nucleotides, the CDR3 is TGCAGCGTTGAGGACAGGGGGCCTACCTACGAGCAGTACTTC. This translates into CSVEDRGPTYEQYF.

V is TRBV6-1 and J is TRBJ1-1; no reliable D call. This CDR3 spans 13 amino acids. Deletions cut 0 bases from V and 4 bases from J, with 6 bases between. Germline V gene sequence: CDR1 MNHNS, CDR2 SASEGT. The CDR3 reads CASSEAWSTEAFF. DNA for the CDR3: TGTGCCAGCAGTGAAGCGTGGAGCACTGAAGCTTTCTTT.

This clonotype has at least ten counts. This chain uses TRBV6-1 with TRBJ2-3; D gene ambiguous. This CDR3 has 16 residues. Deletions cut 3 bases from V and 0 bases from J, with 13 bases between. Germline CDR1 reads MNHNS; CDR2 reads SASEGT. The CDR3 bases are TGTGCCAGCAGTGATGCGTTTAGACCCAGCACAGATACGCAGTATTTT. Encoded protein: CASSDAFRPSTDTQYF.

This clonotype was seen repeatedly, ten times or more. This chain joins TRBV5-1 and TRBJ1-1; maybe TRBD1 (5 bases). The CDR3 runs 14 residues. With 4 bases removed from V and 1 base from J, the gap between germline ends came to 11 bases. Germline V gene sequence: CDR1 SGHRS, CDR2 YFSETQ. The CDR3 sequence is CASSRDGGNTEAFF. The CDR3 nucleotides read TGCGCCAGCAGCAGAGACGGGGGGAACACTGAAGCTTTCTTT.

This clonotype was found a few times. The chain employs TRBV20-1 and TRBJ2-3, with TRBD2 matching over 9 bases. The length of the CDR3 is 15 residues. The J segment lost 5 bases and the V segment lost 2 bases, leaving 8 bases of the junction unmatched. The germline V gene encodes CDR1 DFQATT and CDR2 SNEGSKA (reference sequence). CDR3 region: CSARKSSGRLDTQYF. The CDR3 nucleotides are TGCAGTGCTAGAAAGTCCAGCGGGAGGTTAGATACGCAGTATTTT.

This clonotype occurred many times. This sequence joins TRBV20-1 and TRBJ2-1, with a possible D match to TRBD2 (7 bases). The CDR3 contains 15 residues. The V and J ends lost 3 bases and 0 bases respectively, with 12 bases between them. Germline values: CDR1 DFQATT, CDR2 SNEGSKA (reference sequence). In DNA, the CDR3 is TGCAGTGCTAGGGGCGGGGGCCTCTCCTACAATGAGCAGTTCTTC. It translates to CSARGGGLSYNEQFF.

This clonotype has a count of ten or more. The chain joins TRBV12-3 or TRBV12-4 to TRBJ1-5; D gene uncertain. The V end was cut by 1 base, the J end by 4 bases, with 14 bases between. The CDR3 runs to 16 residues. The CDR3 DNA is TGTGCCAGCAGTTTAGGGTCGACCCTCCCAAATCAGCCCCAGCATTTT. Translation: CASSLGSTLPNQPQHF.

This clonotype has ten or more counts. The gene calls are TRBV28 and TRBJ2-3; TRBD2 aligns across 7 bases. The CDR3 loop spans 17 amino acids. V shed 7 bases, J shed 2 bases, and the junction held 15 bases outside the gene matches. Germline loops: CDR1 MDHEN, CDR2 SYDVKM. CDR3 residues: CASISGTTSLPTDTQYF. The CDR3 coding sequence is TGTGCCAGCATATCAGGGACTACCTCGCTTCCCACAGATACGCAGTATTTT.

This chain links TRBV29-1 with TRBJ2-7; D might be TRBD2 (6 bases). Per germline, CDR1 SQVTM and CDR2 ANQGSEA. This CDR3 has 13 amino acids. V was clipped by 7 bases and J by 6 bases, with 19 bases between them. CDR3 protein: CSAAVGPAGEQYF. CDR3 nucleotide sequence: TGCAGCGCCGCAGTCGGCCCAGCGGGCGAGCAGTACTTC.

At least ten counts were recorded for this clonotype. The gene calls are TRBV3-1 and TRBJ1-1; the D is unclear. CDR1 and CDR2 (germline): LGHDT, YNNKEL (reference sequence). The CDR3 length is 13 residues. The V end lost 2 bases, the J end lost 1 base, and 5 bases lay between the germline ends. Here the CDR3 reads CASSQQTNTEAFF. CDR3 coding DNA: TGTGCCAGCAGCCAACAGACGAACACTGAAGCTTTCTTT.

This clonotype was detected a few times. The DNA of the CDR3 is TGCGCCAGCAGCCCGGGGGACGCTTACTACGAGCAGTACTTC. Its protein is CASSPGDAYYEQYF. The rearrangement links TRBV5-1 to TRBJ2-7; maybe TRBD2 (6 bases). The CDR3 length is 14 residues. Germline CDR1 and CDR2: SGHRS and YFSETQ. V was shortened by 4 bases and J by 3 bases, with 14 bases between the two germline ends. Variable domain in full (rest from reference TRBV5-1 and TRBJ2-7): KAGVTQTPRYLIKTRGQQVTLSCSPISGHRSVSWYQQTPGQGLQFLFEYFSETQRNKGNFPGRFSGRQFSNSRSEMNVSTLELGDSALYLCASSPGDAYYEQYFGPGTRLTVT.

The CDR3 is CASSGDGKETQYF. The DNA for the CDR3 is TGTGCCAGCTCAGGGGACGGCAAAGAGACCCAGTACTTC. J is TRBJ2-5 and V is TRBV18; D possibly matches TRBD1 or TRBD2 (5 bases each). This CDR3 is 13 amino acids long. Per germline, CDR1 KGHSH and CDR2 LQKENI. Trimming took 5 bases from V and 3 from J, leaving 10 bases between them.

J is TRBJ1-4 and V is TRBV28, with a weak D call TRBD1 (6 bases). CDR3 size: 13 residues. In germline, CDR1 is MDHEN, CDR2 SYDVKM. V lost 6 bases and J 4 bases, leaving 9 bases between the germline ends. The chain's CDR3 is CASRLQGNEKLFF. The CDR3 nucleotides read TGTGCCAGCAGACTACAGGGTAATGAAAAACTGTTTTTT.

This chain connects TRBV11-2 to TRBJ2-4; either TRBD1 or TRBD2 may supply D (6 bases each). Trimming cost V 6 bases and J 3 bases, with 18 bases left between them. This CDR3 is built from 16 residues. Germline assignment: CDR1 SGHAT and CDR2 FQNNGV. CDR3 in DNA: TGTGCCAGCAGTACCTTGTCGGGGGCCGGCAAAAACATTCAGTACTTC. Protein: CASSTLSGAGKNIQYF.

CDR3 in amino acids: CASSYSGTSYEQYF. The CDR3 bases are TGTGCCAGCAGTTACTCAGGGACCTCCTACGAGCAGTACTTC. The rearrangement uses TRBV6-5 and TRBJ2-7; D possibly uses TRBD1 or TRBD2 (5 bases each). V shed 0 bases and J shed 0 bases, with 6 bases lying between them. Germline V gives CDR1 MNHEY, CDR2 SVGAGI. The CDR3 is 14 amino acids.

This clonotype was seen a handful of times. DNA for the CDR3: TGTGCCAGCAGTTACTCCGGGGGGGACAGTTCACCCCTCCACTTT. The encoded protein is CASSYSGGDSSPLHF. The chain recombines TRBV6-5 with TRBJ1-6; 7 bases match TRBD1. Germline CDR1 and CDR2: MNHEY and SVGAGI. CDR3 length equals 15 residues. V was clipped by 0 bases and J by 9 bases; unmatched bases: 5.

There are many counts of this clonotype. This chain connects TRBV9 to TRBJ2-1, with D possibly being TRBD1 or TRBD2 (5 bases each). This CDR3 has 14 amino acids. V lost 0 bases, J lost 9 bases, and 13 bases lay in between. CDR1 is SGDLS, CDR2 YYNGEE, per germline. The CDR3 sequence: CASSVVGVGGEQFF. The CDR3 DNA follows: TGTGCCAGCAGCGTAGTGGGAGTTGGGGGTGAGCAGTTCTTC.

This clonotype was counted between two and nine times. J is TRBJ1-5 and V is TRBV12-3 or TRBV12-4, with 9 bases matching TRBD1. This CDR3 comprises 16 residues. V was clipped by 6 bases and J by 5 bases; unmatched bases: 11. The CDR3 region is CASRPPGQGGHQPQHF. The CDR3 region has the DNA TGTGCCAGCAGGCCGCCGGGACAGGGTGGACATCAGCCCCAGCATTTT.

This clonotype was found a few times. The chain has TRBV6-2 or TRBV6-3 and TRBJ2-5; D remains ambiguous. The CDR3 totals 12 residues. V lost 7 bases to trimming and J lost 3 bases, with 9 bases between them. The V gene's germline CDR1 is MNHEY and CDR2 SVGEGT. The CDR3 bases are TGTGCCAGCAACTCCGCGGAAGAGACCCAGTACTTC. It translates to CASNSAEETQYF.

The rearrangement joins TRBV19 to TRBJ1-2; tentatively, D is TRBD1 (6 bases). The CDR3 is 13 amino acids. In germline, CDR1 is LNHDA, CDR2 SQIVND (reference sequence). The V end lost 6 bases, the J end lost 4 bases, and 12 bases lay between the germline ends. CDR3 DNA: TGTGCCAGTAGCGGGACACTATCCTATGGCTACACCTTC. Translating gives CASSGTLSYGYTF. Together with reference TRBV19 and TRBJ1-2, the CDR3 gives the full variable domain: DGGITQSPKYLFRKEGQNVTLSCEQNLNHDAMYWYRQDPGQGLRLIYYSQIVNDFQKGDIAEGYSVSREKKESFPLTVTSAQKNPTAFYLCASSGTLSYGYTFGSGTRLTVV.

The J gene is TRBJ2-1, the V gene TRBV12-5; the D gene is possibly TRBD1 (6 bases). The CDR3 totals 15 residues. Germline-derived CDR1 and CDR2 are LGHNT and FRNRAP. V was clipped by 0 bases and J by 8 bases, with 14 bases between them. The CDR3 here is CASGLVLGRGYEQFF. As DNA, the CDR3 is TGTGCTAGTGGTTTGGTACTAGGCAGGGGCTATGAGCAGTTCTTC.

The gene calls are TRBV3-1 and TRBJ2-3, with unresolved D. Germline assignment: CDR1 LGHDT and CDR2 YNNKEL (reference sequence). This CDR3 has 14 residues. The V gene lost 0 bases and the J gene lost 0 bases, with 4 bases spanning the gap. The CDR3 nucleotides read TGTGCCAGCAGCCAAGATCGTAGCACAGATACGCAGTATTTT. It translates to CASSQDRSTDTQYF.

This clonotype was seen only a few times. The chain uses TRBV7-9 and TRBJ2-1, with unresolved D. The CDR3 extends over 13 amino acids. Trimming shortened V by 1 base and J by 9 bases, and 10 bases separated the two germline ends. Germline V gene lookup returns CDR1 SEHNR and CDR2 FQNEAQ (reference sequence). The CDR3 nucleotides are TGTGCCAGCAGCTTAGGAGCTCTTAGTGAGCAGTTCTTC. Translating it yields CASSLGALSEQFF.

Details on this clonotype: Possible read error: a much larger clone is one base away. This chain joins TRBV10-3 and TRBJ1-2, with D possibly TRBD1 on 5 matching bases. Germline CDR1 is ENHRY and CDR2 is SYGVKD. The CDR3 totals 15 residues. The V end was cut by 2 bases, the J end by 2 bases, with 12 bases between. The CDR3 bases are TGTGCCATCAGTGAGGCGAGGGAGGGGAACTATGGCTACACCTTC. This encodes CAISEAREGNYGYTF.

This clonotype was recorded many times. V and J are TRBV20-1 and TRBJ2-7, with 8 bases identical to TRBD2. The CDR3 has 13 amino acids. Germline CDR1 reads DFQATT; CDR2 reads SNEGSKA (reference sequence). J lost 4 bases, V lost 3 bases, and 5 bases had no gene match. The CDR3 nucleotides read TGCAGTGCTAGCGGGAGGGCCTCATACGAGCAGTACTTC. This codes for CSASGRASYEQYF.

The table lists this clonotype with a few counts. The rearrangement uses TRBV19 and TRBJ2-1, with 9 bases that match TRBD1. J lost 4 bases, V lost 3 bases, and 4 bases had no gene match. This CDR3 is 15 amino acids long. Per germline, CDR1 LNHDA and CDR2 SQIVND (reference sequence). The CDR3 sequence is CASSISGQGYNEQFF. CDR3 in DNA: TGTGCCAGTAGTATCTCGGGACAGGGATACAATGAGCAGTTCTTC.

This clonotype was observed at least ten times. This chain links TRBV10-2 with TRBJ2-7, with TRBD1 identical over 9 bases. Germline V gene lookup returns CDR1 WSHSY and CDR2 SAAADI. This CDR3 is 13 amino acids long. With 6 bases clipped from V and 3 bases from J, the junction kept 3 bases outside the gene matches. This CDR3 is CASRMGQGYEQYF. CDR3 nucleotides: TGCGCCAGCAGGATGGGACAGGGCTACGAGCAGTACTTC.

This clonotype came up many times. The V and J genes are TRBV11-3 and TRBJ2-3, with D perhaps matching TRBD2 (6 bases). Germline V CDR1 and CDR2: SGHNT, YENEEA. CDR3 length: 17 amino acids. V was trimmed by 1 base and J by 0 bases, leaving 14 bases between them. CDR3 DNA sequence: TGTGCCAGCAGCTTAGTGAGGGACTTCTCTAGCACAGATACGCAGTATTTT. This sequence encodes CASSLVRDFSSTDTQYF.